Listed below are T cell receptor beta chains from one sample, sequenced in a study of a mutant IDH1 vaccine in newly diagnosed glioma. Clones were read by immunoSEQ multiplex PCR, and TCRdb kept only the in-frame ones, dropping some. The sample includes about 86,000 clones, approximately 85% of them seen just once. No cognate antigen is known for these TCRs. The source material was PBMCs, sampled from a glioma patient whose treatment included an IDH1 peptide vaccine. All receptors come from a man aged 25 to 40 with glioma. Some clones in this sample may be carry-over from other donors' samples. Each CDR3 is given with its conserved first and last residue. Each record gives: CDR3 DNA, CDR3 protein, D gene, V gene, clone size, J gene. The D gene is left open where the match is weak. Some rows mark clone size as missing; the rest say once, few, many or name a class of expanded clone.

CDR3 DNA: TGTGCGCCAGCAAGGAATCCTGGGTTAGCTTTCTTT
CDR3 protein: CAPARNPGLAFF
D gene: NA
V gene: TRBV27
clone size: NA
J gene: TRBJ1-1

CDR3 DNA: TGTGCCAGCAGCCCCTGGGGGGCCCGGGCTGGAAACACCATATATTTT
CDR3 protein: CASSPWGARAGNTIYF
D gene: NA
V gene: TRBV28
clone size: NA
J gene: TRBJ1-3

CDR3 DNA: TGTGCCAGCTCACCGCTGTTTGGAGGTACGGCAGATACGCAGTATTTT
CDR3 protein: CASSPLFGGTADTQYF
D gene: NA
V gene: TRBV18
clone size: NA
J gene: TRBJ2-3

CDR3 DNA: TGTGCCAGCTCACCAAGGCTTGACAGGGTGAACACTGAAGCTTTCTTT
CDR3 protein: CASSPRLDRVNTEAFF
D gene: TRBD1
V gene: TRBV18
clone size: NA
J gene: TRBJ1-1

CDR3 DNA: TGTGCCAGCTCACCCCGAGGGACGGAGGCCGAGCAGTACTTC
CDR3 protein: CASSPRGTEAEQYF
D gene: NA
V gene: TRBV18
clone size: NA
J gene: TRBJ2-7

CDR3 DNA: TGTGCCAGCAGCTCGATTTCGAACACTGAAGCTTTCTTT
CDR3 protein: CASSSISNTEAFF
D gene: NA
V gene: TRBV7-2
clone size: NA
J gene: TRBJ1-1

CDR3 DNA: TGTGCCAGCAGTTACTCGGGATCACCTAATGAGCAGTTCTTC
CDR3 protein: CASSYSGSPNEQFF
D gene: NA
V gene: TRBV6-5
clone size: once
J gene: TRBJ2-1

CDR3 DNA: TGTGCCAGCAGCGGAAAGACAGAAGAGACCCAGTACTTC
CDR3 protein: CASSGKTEETQYF
D gene: NA
V gene: TRBV5-6
clone size: NA
J gene: TRBJ2-5

CDR3 DNA: TGTGCCAGTAGTAAAAGGGGGGGGCAGAACACTGAAGCTTTCTTT
CDR3 protein: CASSKRGGQNTEAFF
D gene: NA
V gene: TRBV19
clone size: NA
J gene: TRBJ1-1

CDR3 DNA: TGTGCCAGCAGTTTATCCTCCTATGCAGGGAGCTCCTACAATGAGCAGTTCTTC
CDR3 protein: CASSLSSYAGSSYNEQFF
D gene: NA
V gene: TRBV27
clone size: NA
J gene: TRBJ2-1